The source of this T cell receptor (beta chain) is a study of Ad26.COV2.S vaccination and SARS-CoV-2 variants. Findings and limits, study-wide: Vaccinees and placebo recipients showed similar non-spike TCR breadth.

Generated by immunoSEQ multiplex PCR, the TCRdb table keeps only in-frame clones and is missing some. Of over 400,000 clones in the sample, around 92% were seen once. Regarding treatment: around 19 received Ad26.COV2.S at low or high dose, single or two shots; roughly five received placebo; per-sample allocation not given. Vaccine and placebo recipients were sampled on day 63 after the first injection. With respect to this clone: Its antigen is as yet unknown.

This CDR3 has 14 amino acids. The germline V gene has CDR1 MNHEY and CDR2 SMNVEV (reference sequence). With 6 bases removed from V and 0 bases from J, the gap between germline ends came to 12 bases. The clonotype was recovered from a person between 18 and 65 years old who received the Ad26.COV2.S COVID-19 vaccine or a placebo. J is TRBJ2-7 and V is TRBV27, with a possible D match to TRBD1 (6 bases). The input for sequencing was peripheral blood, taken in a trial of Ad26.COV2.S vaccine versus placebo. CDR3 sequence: CASSPGQSSYEQYF. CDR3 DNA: TGTGCCAGCAGCCCAGGACAGAGCTCCTACGAGCAGTACTTC.